Listed below are T cell receptor beta chains from one sample, sequenced in a study of CD4+ T cells in melanoma. Sequenced by immunoSEQ multiplex PCR; TCRdb stores in-frame clones only, minus some. The top ten hold roughly 4.9% of the sample, which has about 55,000 clones, over 60% seen once. Sequenced: tumor tissue. The receptors stem from a human donor with melanoma. Each CDR3 is given with its conserved first and last residue. D genes are given only for firm matches. For some rows the clone size is stated as once, few or many, or as a class when expanded; others skip it.

d_gene	j_gene	v_gene	abundance	CDR3aa	CDR3nt
.	TRBJ2-7	TRBV7-9	.	CASSLQIYPYEQYF	TGTGCCAGCAGCTTACAAATCTACCCCTACGAGCAGTACTTC
TRBD2	TRBJ2-1	TRBV30	.	CAWTHLAGGRGGNEQFF	TGTGCCTGGACCCATTTAGCGGGGGGGCGAGGTGGCAATGAGCAGTTCTTC
.	TRBJ2-2	TRBV2	.	CASKNLPWGGELFF	TGTGCCAGCAAGAACTTACCTTGGGGCGGGGAGCTGTTTTTT
TRBD2	TRBJ2-5	TRBV5-8	.	CASSRTSGGAETQYF	TGTGCCAGCAGTCGTACTAGCGGGGGGGCCGAGACCCAGTACTTC
.	TRBJ2-5	TRBV13	.	CASSLEGETQYF	TGTGCCAGCAGCTTAGAGGGGGAGACCCAGTACTTC
TRBD2	TRBJ2-1	TRBV6-6	.	CASRRTSGGDNEQFF	TGTGCCAGCAGGCGGACTAGCGGGGGGGACAATGAGCAGTTCTTC
TRBD1	TRBJ1-2	TRBV18	.	CASSPVGTGANYGYTF	TGTGCCAGCTCACCCGTCGGGACAGGGGCTAACTATGGCTACACCTTC
.	TRBJ2-7	TRBV5-1	.	CASSLEREQYF	TGCGCCAGCAGCCTCGAACGGGAGCAGTACTTC
.	TRBJ1-4	TRBV27	few	CASSFTGFEKLFF	TGTGCCAGCAGCTTTACAGGGTTTGAAAAACTGTTTTTT
TRBD2	TRBJ2-3	TRBV7-9	few	CASSDLAGGPLGTDTQYF	TGTGCCAGCAGCGACCTAGCGGGGGGGCCTTTGGGCACAGATACGCAGTATTTT
TRBD1	TRBJ1-1	TRBV7-8	once	CASSLETGGRTEAFF	TGTGCCAGCAGCTTAGAGACAGGGGGCAGAACTGAAGCTTTCTTT
.	TRBJ1-2	TRBV6-5	.	CASSYRITNYGYTF	TGTGCCAGCAGTTACAGAATTACTAACTATGGCTACACCTTC
TRBD2	TRBJ2-1	TRBV7-2	.	CASSLQLAGPNEQFF	TGTGCTAGCAGCTTACAACTAGCGGGACCGAATGAGCAGTTCTTC
.	TRBJ1-1	TRBV10-2	.	CASSESTGSYTEAFF	TGCGCCAGCAGTGAGTCGACAGGCTCCTACACTGAAGCTTTCTTT
.	TRBJ1-1	TRBV7-9	medium-sized	CASSLGVTEAFF	TGTGCCAGCAGCTTAGGTGTCACTGAAGCTTTCTTT
.	TRBJ1-6	TRBV30	.	CAWKHDMGNSPLHF	TGTGCCTGGAAGCACGACATGGGTAATTCACCCCTCCACTTT
.	TRBJ2-2	TRBV7-2	.	CASSLGANRRTGELFF	TGTGCCAGCAGCTTAGGGGCCAACCGGAGGACCGGGGAGCTGTTTTTT
.	TRBJ1-5	TRBV19	many	CASSLLGSNQPQHF	TGTGCCAGTAGTCTACTTGGGAGCAATCAGCCCCAGCATTTT
TRBD1	TRBJ2-3	TRBV7-7	few	CASSPGQGRTDTQYF	TGTGCTAGCAGCCCAGGACAGGGACGCACAGATACGCAGTATTTT
TRBD1	TRBJ1-2	TRBV28	few	CATKDRGRGGYTF	TGTGCCACCAAGGACAGGGGGCGAGGCGGCTACACCTTC